This TCR beta chain was observed in a study of cytomegalovirus exposure and HLA in healthy donors. Overall study findings and caveats: There were several of the most significant clusters that appeared linked to common viral pathogens in a later analysis.

Of note for this clone: Its antigen remains unknown.

The V end lost 5 bases, the J end lost 0 bases, and 7 bases lay between the germline ends. CDR3 length: 14 residues. Looked up from germline, CDR1 is SGHVS and CDR2 is FNYEAQ. It was with 60 Vbeta and 13 Jbeta primers that the PCR ran. The data were produced by immunoSEQ multiplex PCR, yet TCRdb's version contains in-frame clones alone and is incomplete. The sample yields about 120,000 clones, around 85% seen once. J is TRBJ1-4 and V is TRBV7-6, with D possibly being TRBD1 (5 bases). This receptor was identified in a man aged 25-40 years in good health and CMV-seropositive. Sequencing was done on a sample of PBMCs. The CDR3 DNA follows: TGTGCCAGCAGCAGGACAACAACTAATGAAAAACTGTTTTTT. Protein: CASSRTTTNEKLFF.